This passage covers 32 T cell receptor beta chains from one sample sequenced in a study of blood T cell repertoires in COVID-19. The assay was immunoSEQ multiplex PCR, and TCRdb's table has in-frame clones only and misses some. The sample yields under 300,000 clones, just over 90% seen once. The specimen was PBMCs or T cells enriched from blood (not recorded which). Receptors originate from a woman between 35 and 50 years old with acute COVID-19.

V gene TRBV19 combines with J gene TRBJ2-7; 8 bases align to TRBD2. V lost 5 bases and J lost 2; bases outside the gene matches: 11. Germline-derived CDR1 and CDR2 are LNHDA and SQIVND (reference sequence). The CDR3 runs 16 residues. The CDR3 DNA sequence: TGTGCCAGTAGTTACGGGGGGGACCCGGGGACCTACGAGCAGTACTTC. It codes for CASSYGGDPGTYEQYF.

This chain links TRBV29-1 with TRBJ1-1; D is undetermined. Trimming removed 4 bases at V and 4 bases at J, with 16 bases between. The germline V gene encodes CDR1 SQVTM and CDR2 ANQGSEA. The CDR3 spans 14 residues. This chain's CDR3 is CSVVGSGLGTEAFF. The CDR3 DNA reads TGCAGCGTTGTTGGTTCGGGGTTGGGCACTGAAGCTTTCTTT.

This chain uses TRBV4-1 with TRBJ2-5, with 9 bases lining up with TRBD1. V lost 4 bases to trimming and J lost 4 bases; unmatched junction nucleotides: 7. This CDR3 is built from 15 residues. Looked up from germline, CDR1 is MGHRA and CDR2 is YSYEKL. CDR3 DNA sequence: TGCGCCAGCAGCCCACAGGGGGCGAAGGGAGAGACCCAGTACTTC. This translates into CASSPQGAKGETQYF.

The rearrangement links TRBV28 to TRBJ1-1; D ambiguous. CDR1 MDHEN and CDR2 SYDVKM come from the germline V gene. This CDR3 is 14 amino acids long. Trimming took 3 bases from V and 4 from J, leaving 12 bases between them. CDR3 in amino acids: CASSFLRRVTEAFF. The CDR3 bases are TGTGCCAGCAGTTTCTTGAGGAGGGTCACTGAAGCTTTCTTT.

The chain joins TRBV28 to TRBJ1-2; D possibly corresponds to TRBD1 (5 bases). Trimming stripped 3 bases from V and 4 bases from J, with 12 bases between. Looked up from germline, CDR1 is MDHEN and CDR2 is SYDVKM. The CDR3 is made up of 14 amino acids. CDR3 sequence reads: CASSLGGKGYGYTF. The CDR3 nucleotides read TGTGCCAGCAGTTTGGGGGGGAAGGGCTATGGCTACACCTTC.

The chain uses TRBV5-4 and TRBJ2-6, with 7 positions matching TRBD1. Germline V CDR1 and CDR2: SGHNT, YYREEE (reference sequence). This CDR3 is 18 amino acids long. The J segment lost 4 bases and the V segment lost 0 bases, leaving 10 bases of the junction unmatched. CDR3 loop: CASSLGGTASSGANVLTF. The CDR3 nucleotides read TGTGCCAGCAGCTTGGGTGGGACAGCTTCATCCGGGGCCAACGTCCTGACTTTC.

V and J are TRBV2 and TRBJ1-1, with 7 positions matching TRBD1. With V trimmed by 8 bases and J by 2 bases, 5 bases remained unmatched. CDR1 SNHLY and CDR2 FYNNEI come from the germline V gene. This CDR3 contains 13 residues. The CDR3 sequence is CASRGTVNTEAFF. In DNA form, the CDR3 reads TGTGCCAGCCGCGGGACAGTCAACACTGAAGCTTTCTTT.

The gene calls are TRBV19 and TRBJ1-2; no clear D gene. This CDR3 has 17 amino acids. With 5 bases removed from V and 2 bases from J, the gap between germline ends came to 21 bases. Germline V gene lookup returns CDR1 LNHDA and CDR2 SQIVND (reference sequence). The CDR3, as DNA: TGTGCCAGTAGTCCTGCCGAGTCCAGGTCAAAAAACTATGGCTACACCTTC. This codes for CASSPAESRSKNYGYTF.

This chain joins TRBV2 and TRBJ2-3; D unclear. This CDR3 has 11 residues. Looked up from germline, CDR1 is SNHLY and CDR2 is FYNNEI. Deletions cut 6 bases from V and 2 bases from J, with 3 bases between. CDR3 DNA: TGTGCCAGCAGCTACACAGATACGCAGTATTTT. Amino acid sequence: CASSYTDTQYF.

J is TRBJ1-6 and V is TRBV30; 7 nucleotides agree with TRBD1. Germline V gives CDR1 GTSNPN, CDR2 SVGIG (reference sequence). The CDR3 is made up of 14 amino acids. V lost 2 bases, J lost 5 bases, and 3 bases stayed unmatched. CDR3 residues: CAWSPGTDNSPLHF. CDR3 DNA sequence: TGTGCCTGGAGTCCCGGGACAGATAATTCACCCCTCCACTTT.

The chain employs TRBV7-2 and TRBJ2-1; the D gene is possibly TRBD1 (6 bases). Trimming removed 1 base from V and 10 bases from J, with 20 bases in between. The CDR3 is 16 residues long. CDR1 is SGHTA and CDR2 is FQGNSA in the germline V gene. As DNA, the CDR3 is TGTGCCAGCAGCTTAGTACTCCTTACAGGGACGGCCGAGCAGTTCTTC. This codes for CASSLVLLTGTAEQFF.

The chain recombines TRBV11-3 with TRBJ2-3; D ambiguous. CDR3 size: 13 residues. Germline CDR1 and CDR2: SGHNT and YENEEA. Trimming pared 5 bases from V and 0 bases from J, leaving 6 bases between. As DNA, the CDR3 is TGTGCCAGCAGCCCCGGGAGCACAGATACGCAGTATTTT. Its translation is CASSPGSTDTQYF.

The rearrangement links TRBV5-5 to TRBJ2-3; TRBD2 might be the D (5 bases). Looked up from germline, CDR1 is SGHKS and CDR2 is YYEKEE (reference sequence). The length of the CDR3 is 14 residues. With 2 bases removed from V and 2 bases from J, the gap between germline ends came to 9 bases. CDR3 nucleotide sequence: TGTGCCAGCAGCTTCAGCGGTTTCACAGATACGCAGTATTTT. Translated: CASSFSGFTDTQYF.

The J gene is TRBJ2-7, the V gene TRBV11-3, with D maybe TRBD1 (5 bases). The V gene lost 0 bases and the J gene lost 4 bases, with 13 bases spanning the gap. Germline-derived CDR1 and CDR2 are SGHNT and YENEEA. The CDR3 spans 15 residues. This CDR3 is CASSLDFQGRYEQYF. In DNA form, the CDR3 reads TGTGCCAGCAGCTTAGATTTCCAGGGCCGGTACGAGCAGTACTTC.

V and J are TRBV7-2 and TRBJ2-2, with D possibly matching TRBD1 (5 bases). The CDR3 is made up of 16 amino acids. Per germline, CDR1 SGHTA and CDR2 FQGNSA. Trimming took 5 bases from V and 5 from J, leaving 18 bases between them. CDR3 DNA sequence: TGTGCCAGCAGCCTAGGGGTTAGCAAAGGAACCGGGGAGCTGTTTTTT. This codes for CASSLGVSKGTGELFF.

The rearrangement joins TRBV19 to TRBJ1-2; D gene unclear. The CDR3 length is 14 residues. Germline V CDR1 and CDR2: LNHDA, SQIVND (reference sequence). V dropped 3 bases and J dropped 8 bases, with 16 bases sitting between them. This CDR3 reads CASSIGPVVGGYTF. The CDR3 DNA sequence: TGTGCCAGTAGTATTGGGCCGGTGGTTGGCGGCTACACCTTC. The entire variable domain, with the rest obtained from reference TRBV19 and TRBJ1-2, is as follows: DGGITQSPKYLFRKEGQNVTLSCEQNLNHDAMYWYRQDPGQGLRLIYYSQIVNDFQKGDIAEGYSVSREKKESFPLTVTSAQKNPTAFYLCASSIGPVVGGYTFGSGTRLTVV.

The rearrangement uses TRBV9 and TRBJ2-3; 10 positions match TRBD2. Germline V lookup: CDR1 SGDLS, CDR2 YYNGEE. This CDR3 has 16 amino acids. The trim removed 0 bases at V and 5 bases at J, leaving 6 bases unmatched. CDR3 bases: TGTGCCAGCAGCGTAGGGCTAGCGGGAGCGATAGATACGCAGTATTTT. As protein: CASSVGLAGAIDTQYF.

The chain links TRBV5-1 to TRBJ2-5, with a possible D match to TRBD2 (5 bases). The CDR3 contains 14 residues. Germline V gene sequence: CDR1 SGHRS, CDR2 YFSETQ. V was pared by 6 bases and J by 4 bases, with 16 bases between. The CDR3 is CASTPRTVPETQYF. In nucleotides, the CDR3 is TGCGCCAGCACGCCCCGGACTGTCCCAGAGACCCAGTACTTC.

This chain joins TRBV7-3 and TRBJ2-1; 11 bases map to TRBD2. The CDR3 covers 15 residues. Per germline, CDR1 SGHTA and CDR2 FQGTGA. V was clipped by 3 bases and J by 6 bases; unmatched bases: 4. The CDR3 spells CASSFIAGGLNEQFF. CDR3 coding DNA: TGTGCCAGCAGCTTTATAGCGGGGGGGCTCAATGAGCAGTTCTTC. The complete variable domain, with remaining parts taken from reference TRBV7-3 and TRBJ2-1, reads GAGVSQTPSNKVTEKGKYVELRCDPISGHTALYWYRQSLGQGPEFLIYFQGTGAADDSGLPNDRFFAVRPEGSVSTLKIQRTERGDSAVYLCASSFIAGGLNEQFFGPGTRLTVL.

The chain couples TRBV7-3 to TRBJ2-1; 8 bases fit TRBD2. The CDR3 covers 13 residues. V gave up 2 bases and J gave up 9 bases; unmatched junction bases: 3. Germline values: CDR1 SGHTA, CDR2 FQGTGA. The CDR3 DNA reads TGTGCCAGCAGCTTAGCGGGAGGCGGTGAGCAGTTCTTC. Its translation: CASSLAGGGEQFF. Filled out from reference TRBV7-3 and TRBJ2-1, the complete variable domain reads GAGVSQTPSNKVTEKGKYVELRCDPISGHTALYWYRQSLGQGPEFLIYFQGTGAADDSGLPNDRFFAVRPEGSVSTLKIQRTERGDSAVYLCASSLAGGGEQFFGPGTRLTVL.

For this clone: The DNA is left out, because the CDR3 cannot be placed on it with certainty; the CDR3 is given as TCRdb lists it. This chain joins TRBV11-1 and TRBJ2-7; the D call of TRBD1 is as the table states it, not checked on the DNA. The germline CDR1 and CDR2 sequences are SGHAT and FQDESV (reference sequence). Termini included, the CDR3 measures 14 amino acids. CDR3: CASSFGTGATYKYF.

V usage is TRBV14 and J usage is TRBJ2-7; D is possibly TRBD2 (6 bases). Germline V gene sequence: CDR1 SGHDN, CDR2 FVKESK. The CDR3 contains 14 residues. The V end was cut by 1 base, the J end by 4 bases, with 11 bases between. This CDR3 reads CASSQVAGGYEQYF. In DNA form, the CDR3 reads TGTGCCAGCAGCCAAGTTGCAGGAGGGTACGAGCAGTACTTC.

The chain combines TRBV5-1 with TRBJ2-1; maybe TRBD1 (5 bases). Trimming left V 0 bases short and J 10 bases short, with 14 bases between. Germline values: CDR1 SGHRS, CDR2 YFSETQ. The CDR3 totals 14 residues. The DNA for the CDR3 is TGCGCCAGCAGCTTGGTTCCAGGGTCGGACGAGCAGTTCTTC. Translation: CASSLVPGSDEQFF.

This clone was detected only a few times. This chain's CDR3 is CASSPSRGNTEAFF. The CDR3 coding sequence is TGTGCCAGCAGCCCATCCAGAGGGAACACTGAAGCTTTCTTT. V and J are TRBV28 and TRBJ1-1; D unclear. Germline V gives CDR1 MDHEN, CDR2 SYDVKM. The CDR3 has 14 amino acids. V shed 6 bases and J shed 1 base, with 12 bases lying between them. The full variable domain, its missing parts supplied by reference TRBV28 and TRBJ1-1, is DVKVTQSSRYLVKRTGEKVFLECVQDMDHENMFWYRQDPGLGLRLIYFSYDVKMKEKGDIPEGYSVSREKKERFSLILESASTNQTSMYLCASSPSRGNTEAFFGQGTRLTVV.

V is TRBV5-4 and J is TRBJ2-7; the D is unclear. V dropped 4 bases and J dropped 2 bases, with 10 bases sitting between them. The CDR3 has 13 residues. Per germline, CDR1 SGHNT and CDR2 YYREEE (reference sequence). CDR3 sequence (DNA): TGTGCCAGCAGCCCGGTCCCGACCTACGAGCAGTACTTC. Translating it yields CASSPVPTYEQYF.

V gene TRBV19 combines with J gene TRBJ2-7; 13 positions agree with TRBD2. Germline V gene sequence: CDR1 LNHDA, CDR2 SQIVND (reference sequence). The CDR3 is 15 residues long. The ends lost 5 bases at V and 6 bases at J; junction bases unmatched: 7. As DNA, the CDR3 is TGTGCCAGTAGTTTAACCCGGACTAGCGGGAGCGAGCAGTACTTC. Its translation: CASSLTRTSGSEQYF.

The chain joins TRBV18 to TRBJ1-1; perhaps TRBD1 as D (6 bases). The CDR3 runs 15 residues. CDR1 KGHSH and CDR2 LQKENI come from the germline V gene. With 3 bases removed from V and 4 bases from J, the gap between germline ends came to 15 bases. CDR3 loop: CASSPRGARGTEAFF. The CDR3 DNA reads TGTGCCAGCTCACCCCGGGGGGCCAGAGGCACTGAAGCTTTCTTT.

Written as DNA, the CDR3 is TGTGCCAGGAATCCCGGGGATACGCAGTATTTT. Translated, it gives CARNPGDTQYF. The chain employs TRBV2 and TRBJ2-3; D remains ambiguous. Germline CDR1 reads SNHLY; CDR2 reads FYNNEI. The CDR3 is made up of 11 amino acids. The V end was cut by 9 bases, the J end by 6 bases, with 10 bases between.

DNA of the CDR3: TGTGCCAGCAGGGACTTCAATGAGCAGTTCTTC. It yields the protein CASRDFNEQFF. The J gene is TRBJ2-1, the V gene TRBV28; D may be TRBD2 (5 bases). V gave up 6 bases and J gave up 6 bases, with 6 bases separating them. The CDR3 extends over 11 amino acids. Per germline, CDR1 MDHEN and CDR2 SYDVKM.

A note on this clone: One end of the junction is discordant with germline, which a read error may explain. J is TRBJ2-7 and V is TRBV7-8, with D possibly being TRBD2 (6 bases). Germline CDR1 is SGHVS and CDR2 is FQNEAQ. This CDR3 has 13 residues. The CDR3 loop reads CASCFGAGFEQYF. CDR3 sequence (DNA): TGTGCCAGCTGCTTTGGGGCGGGGTTCGAGCAGTACTTC.

The V gene is TRBV9, the J gene TRBJ2-3, with TRBD2 matching over 15 bases. Per germline, CDR1 SGDLS and CDR2 YYNGEE. This CDR3 has 18 amino acids. The trim removed 3 bases at V and 5 bases at J, leaving 10 bases unmatched. Here the CDR3 DNA reads TGTGCCAGCAGCGCCGGACTAGCGGGAGGGCCGTTCAGAGATACGCAGTATTTT. This sequence encodes CASSAGLAGGPFRDTQYF. The full variable domain, in which reference TRBV9 and TRBJ2-3 provide the parts outside the CDR3, is DSGVTQTPKHLITATGQRVTLRCSPRSGDLSVYWYQQSLDQGLQFLIQYYNGEERAKGNILERFSAQQFPDLHSELNLSSLELGDSALYFCASSAGLAGGPFRDTQYFGPGTRLTVL.

This clone was counted once. The chain recombines TRBV6-6 with TRBJ2-7, with 7 nucleotides matching TRBD1. J was trimmed by 1 base and V by 6 bases; bases with no gene match: 6. Germline CDR1 is MNHNY and CDR2 is SVGAGI (reference sequence). The CDR3 consists of 14 residues. The CDR3 nucleotides read TGTGCCAGCAGAATAACGACAGGGTCCTACGAGCAGTACTTC. Its translation is CASRITTGSYEQYF.